Here is one T cell receptor beta chain with its context. The antigen is unknown. The data were obtained in a study of cytomegalovirus exposure and HLA in healthy donors. Overall study context: There were approximately 400 genotyped donors. Of these, about 86% fell in the genetic ancestry cluster associated with self-reported Caucasian donors.

Study-wide results and caveats: Per a prior analysis, the majority of TCR beta V segments were productive roughly 87% or roughly 30% of the time. A few CMV-associated chains proved CMV antigen-specific in vitro.

V dropped 5 bases and J dropped 10 bases, with 15 bases sitting between them. This CDR3 spans 14 amino acids. CDR1 and CDR2 (germline): SGHTA, FQGNSA. PCR primers comprised 60 Vbeta and 13 Jbeta primers. Only in-frame clones appear in the TCRdb table, and some are missing; sequencing was by immunoSEQ multiplex PCR. The sample carries around 150,000 clones, about 80% recorded once. The TCR sequence derives from a woman aged 50 to 60 in good health and CMV-seropositive. This rearrangement joins TRBV7-2 to TRBJ1-6, with no clear D. The sample consisted of PBMCs. CDR3 sequence reads: CASSPTTARSPLHF. The DNA of the CDR3 is TGTGCCAGCAGCCCAACGACGGCGCGGTCACCCCTCCACTTT.